The sample holds many counts of the clone carrying this TCR beta chain. The antigen is undetermined. This sample is part of a study of T cells after posttransplantation cyclophosphamide. The related graft donor's blood sample was taken on the day of bone marrow donation. The CDR3 is 14 residues long. Germline-derived CDR1 and CDR2 are MNHNS and SASEGT. The V segment lost 7 bases and the J segment 9 bases; nucleotides outside the gene matches: 11. Repertoires were generated with immunoSEQ multiplex PCR, while TCRdb's copy carries only in-frame clones and drops some. This sample carries tens of thousands of clones, none of them present only once. General study points: TRB clonality was highly associated with recipient CMV seropositivity and reactivation. Blood and skin or GI T cell repertoires showed limited TRB overlap.

The sequence was collected from a woman aged 45-60 years in good health and a related stem cell transplant donor. Material for sequencing was PBMCs. This chain uses TRBV6-1 with TRBJ2-1; 8 bases agree with TRBD2. The CDR3 nucleotides are TGTGCCAGCACCCCTCTAGGGACTAGGGGTGAGCAGTTCTTC. Translating gives CASTPLGTRGEQFF.